A selection of T cell receptor beta chains follows, all from one sample in a study of blood T cell repertoires in COVID-19. TCRdb's copy holds only in-frame clones and misses some; the assay was immunoSEQ multiplex PCR. The sample contains about 210,000 clones, around 85% of which appear only once. Sequencing input: PBMCs or T cells enriched from blood (not recorded which). These receptors all come from a man aged 40-50 years who had recovered from COVID-19. CDR3s include the opening cysteine and the closing phenylalanine or tryptophan. A D gene is named only where the DNA matches it firmly. Clone size is stated in some rows and not others, as once, few, many or a class when expanded.

CDR3 protein | CDR3 DNA | J gene | clone size | V gene | D gene
CASSLFGGESSDTQYF | TGTGCCAGCAGTTTATTCGGGGGAGAGTCGTCAGATACGCAGTATTTT | TRBJ2-3 | . | TRBV28 | .
CAIRRETAAEQFF | TGTGCCATTAGACGGGAGACCGCGGCTGAGCAGTTCTTC | TRBJ2-1 | few | TRBV10-3 | .
CAWSWRREGEQYF | TGTGCCTGGAGTTGGCGGAGGGAGGGAGAGCAGTACTTC | TRBJ2-7 | . | TRBV30 | TRBD2
CASSQIPGQPGLPAYEQYF | TGCGCCAGCAGCCAAATTCCGGGACAACCGGGACTACCAGCCTACGAGCAGTACTTC | TRBJ2-7 | . | TRBV4-1 | .
CASSEGLAPYNEQFF | TGTGCCAGCAGTGAGGGACTAGCGCCTTACAATGAGCAGTTCTTC | TRBJ2-1 | . | TRBV6-1 | TRBD2
CASSHAQGEGKNIQYF | TGTGCCAGCAGCCATGCACAGGGGGAGGGCAAAAACATTCAGTACTTC | TRBJ2-4 | . | TRBV3-1/TRBV3-2 | .
CAWRTGQNLNTGELFF | TGTGCCTGGAGGACCGGACAGAACCTGAACACCGGGGAGCTGTTTTTT | TRBJ2-2 | few | TRBV30 | .
CASSERRREKDTQYF | TGTGCCAGCAGTGAGAGACGGCGGGAGAAAGATACGCAGTATTTT | TRBJ2-3 | . | TRBV6-1 | TRBD2
CASGPQASGTQYF | TGTGCCAGTGGCCCACAGGCCTCAGGGACCCAGTACTTC | TRBJ2-5 | . | TRBV19 | .
CASSLEAWGDGNQPQHF | TGTGCCAGCAGCTTAGAGGCTTGGGGGGATGGCAATCAGCCCCAGCATTTT | TRBJ1-5 | . | TRBV7-9 | .
CARGRGRPANTGELFF | TGTGCCAGGGGGAGGGGGAGACCCGCGAACACCGGGGAGCTGTTTTTT | TRBJ2-2 | many | TRBV21-1 | .
CASSSRPQHF | TGTGCCAGCAGTTCGCGTCCCCAGCATTTT | TRBJ1-5 | . | TRBV28 | .
CASSPYPPLAGVDEQYF | TGCGCCAGCAGCCCCTACCCTCCACTAGCGGGAGTTGACGAGCAGTACTTC | TRBJ2-7 | . | TRBV4-1 | TRBD2
CAASSTGDEQFF | TGTGCCGCATCCTCGACCGGGGATGAGCAGTTCTTC | TRBJ2-1 | . | TRBV24-1 | .
CASSPRDRGLGNYGYTF | TGTGCCAGTAGTCCCCGGGACAGGGGGCTTGGTAACTATGGCTACACCTTC | TRBJ1-2 | . | TRBV19 | TRBD1